One sample yielded the 14 T cell receptor beta chains listed below, sequenced in a study of T cell responses to AZD1222 COVID-19 vaccine. TCRdb's table, derived via immunoSEQ multiplex PCR, lists solely in-frame clones and lacks some. The sample lists around 180,000 clones, about 92% occurring once. The input for sequencing was peripheral blood, taken on day 0 of AZD1222 vaccination. These receptors were obtained from an adult in good health.

The V and J genes are TRBV6-5 and TRBJ1-3; no reliable D call. Trimming stripped 3 bases from V and 5 bases from J, with 14 bases between. Germline V gives CDR1 MNHEY, CDR2 SVGAGI. The CDR3 contains 15 residues. The CDR3 bases are TGTGCCAGCAGTTATTCCGATGCAGAGAGAAACACCATATATTTT. It is translated as CASSYSDAERNTIYF.

This rearrangement joins TRBV5-1 to TRBJ2-5, with TRBD1 matching over 9 bases. The CDR3 runs to 15 residues. J was trimmed by 5 bases and V by 4 bases; bases with no gene match: 9. The germline CDR1 and CDR2 sequences are SGHRS and YFSETQ. The CDR3 protein is CASSPTGDRAETQYF. The CDR3 bases are TGCGCCAGCAGCCCTACCGGGGACAGGGCGGAGACCCAGTACTTC. Variable domain in full (rest from reference TRBV5-1 and TRBJ2-5): KAGVTQTPRYLIKTRGQQVTLSCSPISGHRSVSWYQQTPGQGLQFLFEYFSETQRNKGNFPGRFSGRQFSNSRSEMNVSTLELGDSALYLCASSPTGDRAETQYFGPGTRLLVL.

The V gene is TRBV20-1, the J gene TRBJ1-1, with D hard to call. Germline V gene sequence: CDR1 DFQATT, CDR2 SNEGSKA (reference sequence). The CDR3 runs to 11 residues. V was trimmed by 8 bases and J by 0 bases, leaving 7 bases between them. The DNA for the CDR3 is TGCAGTACCGCCCTGAACACTGAAGCTTTCTTT. This encodes CSTALNTEAFF.

V gene TRBV18 combines with J gene TRBJ1-5, with 7 bases matching TRBD1. Germline CDR1 is KGHSH and CDR2 is LQKENI. Unmatched junction bases numbered 10, after V lost 2 bases and J lost 3 bases. The CDR3 spans 17 residues. CDR3 sequence (DNA): TGTGCCAGCTCACCAATCCAAGGGGGCAGGGCCAATCAGCCCCAGCATTTT. Translated: CASSPIQGGRANQPQHF.

The genes are TRBV18 and TRBJ1-5, with TRBD1 as a possible D gene (5 bases). CDR3 size: 13 residues. Per the germline V gene, CDR1 is KGHSH and CDR2 is LQKENI. V lost 4 bases and J lost 3, with 7 bases in between. The CDR3: CASSRDANQPQHF. CDR3 nucleotides: TGTGCCAGCTCACGGGACGCCAATCAGCCCCAGCATTTT.

The sample holds one count of this clone. V gene TRBV7-2 combines with J gene TRBJ1-1; D not certain. The ends were cut back, 1 base at V and 0 bases at J, with 9 bases in the middle. In germline, CDR1 is SGHTA, CDR2 FQGNSA. The CDR3 totals 15 residues. The CDR3 reads CASSLEADLNTEAFF. CDR3 DNA sequence: TGTGCCAGCAGCTTAGAGGCGGATCTGAACACTGAAGCTTTCTTT.

This chain joins TRBV3-1 (or the pseudogene TRBV3-2) and TRBJ1-6, with D unclear. The CDR3 runs 15 residues. Trimming left V 2 bases short and J 10 bases short, with 15 bases between. The V gene's germline CDR1 is LGHDT and CDR2 YNNKEL (reference sequence). CDR3: CASSQPELHGSPLHF. CDR3 sequence (DNA): TGTGCCAGCAGCCAACCGGAACTCCATGGATCACCCCTCCACTTT.

This clone was observed a few times. The chain joins TRBV7-2 to TRBJ1-4, with D tentatively TRBD1 (5 bases). This CDR3 region has 19 residues. The V and J ends lost 1 base and 2 bases respectively, with 20 bases between them. Germline CDR1 reads SGHTA; CDR2 reads FQGNSA. CDR3 sequence reads: CASSLVPPGPRATNEKLFF. In DNA, the CDR3 is TGTGCCAGCAGCTTAGTCCCGCCGGGACCCAGGGCGACTAATGAAAAACTGTTTTTT. The full variable domain, in which reference TRBV7-2 and TRBJ1-4 provide the parts outside the CDR3, is GAGVSQSPSNKVTEKGKDVELRCDPISGHTALYWYRQSLGQGLEFLIYFQGNSAPDKSGLPSDRFSAERTGGSVSTLTIQRTQQEDSAVYLCASSLVPPGPRATNEKLFFGSGTQLSVL.

This clone occurred a few times. V and J are TRBV12-3 or TRBV12-4 and TRBJ1-4; D is undetermined. V lost 2 bases and J lost 10, with 11 bases in between. The length of the CDR3 is 13 residues. CDR3: CASSLFREGKLFF. For the CDR3, the DNA is TGTGCCAGCAGTTTATTTCGCGAGGGAAAACTGTTTTTT.

V is TRBV4-2 and J is TRBJ1-2; D gene uncertain. The CDR3 is 15 residues long. Per germline, CDR1 LGHNA and CDR2 YNFKEQ. Trimming cost V 4 bases and J 4 bases, with 16 bases left between them. This CDR3 is CASSPRLVVGYGYTF. Written as DNA, the CDR3 is TGTGCCAGCAGCCCCAGACTGGTGGTCGGCTATGGCTACACCTTC.

The chain recombines TRBV28 with TRBJ1-1; D is ambiguous. The CDR3 sequence is 14 residues long. Trimming took 9 bases from V and 1 from J, leaving 15 bases between them. Per germline, CDR1 MDHEN and CDR2 SYDVKM. The CDR3 bases are TGTGCCAGTAACCAAGTTCACAGGAACACTGAAGCTTTCTTT. The encoded protein is CASNQVHRNTEAFF.

This clone showed up just a few times. This chain uses TRBV18 with TRBJ1-1; 7 nucleotides line up with TRBD1. The CDR3 length is 14 residues. V was pared by 5 bases and J by 4 bases, with 7 bases of the junction left unmatched. CDR1 is KGHSH and CDR2 is LQKENI in the germline V gene. The CDR3 spells CASSKRQGSTEAFF. The CDR3 region has the DNA TGTGCCAGCTCAAAACGACAGGGTAGCACTGAAGCTTTCTTT.

This clone appeared once. V is TRBV5-6 and J is TRBJ1-4; 9 bases map to TRBD1. The CDR3 covers 15 residues. The V gene's germline CDR1 is SGHDT and CDR2 YYEEEE. The junction had 6 bases not matched to a gene; V was cut back by 2 bases and J by 7 bases. The CDR3 region is CASSLGQGSSEKLFF. For the CDR3, the DNA is TGTGCCAGCAGCTTAGGACAGGGGAGTAGTGAAAAACTGTTTTTT.

V and J are TRBV9 and TRBJ2-2; TRBD2 matches at 11 bases. There are 16 residues in the CDR3. The germline CDR1 and CDR2 sequences are SGDLS and YYNGEE. Losses at the gene ends were 6 bases for V and 5 bases for J; bases not matched to a gene: 9. CDR3 in amino acids: CASNILAGGQTGELFF. The CDR3 nucleotides read TGTGCCAGCAACATCCTAGCGGGAGGTCAAACCGGGGAGCTGTTTTTT.